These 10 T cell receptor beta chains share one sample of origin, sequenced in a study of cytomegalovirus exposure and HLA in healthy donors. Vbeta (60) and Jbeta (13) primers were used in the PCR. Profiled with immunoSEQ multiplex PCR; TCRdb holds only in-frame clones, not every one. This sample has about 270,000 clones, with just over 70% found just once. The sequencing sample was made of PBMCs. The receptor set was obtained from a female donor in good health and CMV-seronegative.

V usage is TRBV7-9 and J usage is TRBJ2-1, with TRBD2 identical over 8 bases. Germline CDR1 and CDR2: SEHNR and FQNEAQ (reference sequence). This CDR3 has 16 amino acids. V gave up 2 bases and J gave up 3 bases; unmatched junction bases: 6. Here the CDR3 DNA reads TGTGCCAGCAGCTTAATGCGGGGGGCCGGCTACAATGAGCAGTTCTTC. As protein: CASSLMRGAGYNEQFF.

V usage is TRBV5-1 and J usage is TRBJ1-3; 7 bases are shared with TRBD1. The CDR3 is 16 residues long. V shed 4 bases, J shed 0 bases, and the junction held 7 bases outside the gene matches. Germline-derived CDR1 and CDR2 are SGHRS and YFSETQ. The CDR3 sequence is CASSPGQDHSGNTIYF. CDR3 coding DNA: TGCGCCAGCAGCCCCGGACAGGACCACTCTGGAAACACCATATATTTT.

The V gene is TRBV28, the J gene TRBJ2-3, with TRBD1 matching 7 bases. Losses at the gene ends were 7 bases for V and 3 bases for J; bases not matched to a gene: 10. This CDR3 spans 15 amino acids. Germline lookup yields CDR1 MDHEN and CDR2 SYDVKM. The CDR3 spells CASTTGVLGTDTQYF. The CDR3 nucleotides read TGTGCCAGCACCACAGGGGTTCTAGGTACAGATACGCAGTATTTT.

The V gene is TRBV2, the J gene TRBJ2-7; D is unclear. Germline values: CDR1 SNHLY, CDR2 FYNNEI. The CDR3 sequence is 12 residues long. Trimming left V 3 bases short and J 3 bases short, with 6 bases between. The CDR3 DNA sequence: TGTGCCAGCAGTGACACGGTCTACGAGCAGTACTTC. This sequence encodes CASSDTVYEQYF.

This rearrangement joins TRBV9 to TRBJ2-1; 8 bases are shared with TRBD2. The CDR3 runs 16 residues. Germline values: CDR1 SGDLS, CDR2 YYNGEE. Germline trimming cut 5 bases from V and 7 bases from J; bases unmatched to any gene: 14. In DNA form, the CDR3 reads TGTGCCAGCAGTGGTTCAGGACTAGCTAAGGAGAATGAGCAGTTCTTC. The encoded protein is CASSGSGLAKENEQFF.

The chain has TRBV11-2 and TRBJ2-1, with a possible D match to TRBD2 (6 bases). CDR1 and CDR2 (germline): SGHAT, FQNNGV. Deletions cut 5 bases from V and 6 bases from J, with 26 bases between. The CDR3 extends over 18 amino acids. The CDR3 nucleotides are TGTGCCAGCAGCCTTCCGGGACTCGAAGGGCCCGGAGGCAATGAGCAGTTCTTC. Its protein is CASSLPGLEGPGGNEQFF.

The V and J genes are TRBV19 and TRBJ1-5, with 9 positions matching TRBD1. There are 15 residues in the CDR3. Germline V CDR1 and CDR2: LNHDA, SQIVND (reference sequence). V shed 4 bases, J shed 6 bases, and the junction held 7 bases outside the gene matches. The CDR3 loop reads CASSTGTGWSQPQHF. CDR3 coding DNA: TGTGCCAGTAGTACCGGGACAGGGTGGAGTCAGCCCCAGCATTTT.

CDR3 residues: CASLQGGADTGELFF. The CDR3 nucleotides read TGTGCCAGCCTGCAGGGGGGCGCGGACACCGGGGAGCTGTTTTTT. V usage is TRBV28 and J usage is TRBJ2-2, with TRBD1 as a possible D gene (7 bases). Germline CDR1 is MDHEN and CDR2 is SYDVKM. CDR3 length: 15 residues. Trimming left V 8 bases short and J 3 bases short, with 16 bases between.

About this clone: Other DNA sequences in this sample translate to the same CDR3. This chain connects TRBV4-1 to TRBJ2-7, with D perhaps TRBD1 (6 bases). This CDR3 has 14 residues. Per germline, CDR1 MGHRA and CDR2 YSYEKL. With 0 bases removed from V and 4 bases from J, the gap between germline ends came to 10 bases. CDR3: CASSQEQGRYEQYF. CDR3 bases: TGCGCCAGCAGCCAAGAGCAGGGGCGGTACGAGCAGTACTTC.

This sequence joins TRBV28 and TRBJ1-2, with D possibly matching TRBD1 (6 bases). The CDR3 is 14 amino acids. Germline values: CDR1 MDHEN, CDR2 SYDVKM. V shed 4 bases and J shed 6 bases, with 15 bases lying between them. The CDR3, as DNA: TGTGCCAGCAGTTGGGCAGGGGAAAGTGATGGCTACACCTTC. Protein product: CASSWAGESDGYTF.